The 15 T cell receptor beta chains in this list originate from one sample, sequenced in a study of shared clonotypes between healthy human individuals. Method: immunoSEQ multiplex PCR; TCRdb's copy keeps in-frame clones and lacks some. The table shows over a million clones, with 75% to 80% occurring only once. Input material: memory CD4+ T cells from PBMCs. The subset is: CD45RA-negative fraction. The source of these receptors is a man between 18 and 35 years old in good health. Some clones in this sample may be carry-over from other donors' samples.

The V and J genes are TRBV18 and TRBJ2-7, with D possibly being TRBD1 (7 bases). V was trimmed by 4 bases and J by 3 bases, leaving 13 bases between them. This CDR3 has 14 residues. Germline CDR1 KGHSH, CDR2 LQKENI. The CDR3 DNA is TGTGCCAGCTCACTGGCGGGACAGAACTACGAGCAGTACTTC. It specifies CASSLAGQNYEQYF.

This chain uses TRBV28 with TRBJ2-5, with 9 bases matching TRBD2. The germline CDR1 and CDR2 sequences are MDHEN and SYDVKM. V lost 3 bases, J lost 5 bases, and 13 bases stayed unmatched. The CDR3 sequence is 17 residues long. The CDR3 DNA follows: TGTGCCAGCAGTTTGGGCGGGAGGGCCAATATGGGGGAGACCCAGTACTTC. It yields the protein CASSLGGRANMGETQYF.

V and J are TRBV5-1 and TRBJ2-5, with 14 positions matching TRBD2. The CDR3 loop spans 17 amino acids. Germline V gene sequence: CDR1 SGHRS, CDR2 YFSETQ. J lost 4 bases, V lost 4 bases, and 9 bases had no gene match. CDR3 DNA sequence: TGCGCCAGCAGCCGGGGACTAGCGGGGGCCACTCCAGAGACCCAGTACTTC. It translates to CASSRGLAGATPETQYF.

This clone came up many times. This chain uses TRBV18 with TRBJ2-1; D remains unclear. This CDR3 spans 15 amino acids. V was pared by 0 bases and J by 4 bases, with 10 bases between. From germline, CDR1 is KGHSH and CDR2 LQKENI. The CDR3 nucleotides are TGTGCCAGCTCACCACCCCAGACTTCTTACAATGAGCAGTTCTTC. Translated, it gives CASSPPQTSYNEQFF.

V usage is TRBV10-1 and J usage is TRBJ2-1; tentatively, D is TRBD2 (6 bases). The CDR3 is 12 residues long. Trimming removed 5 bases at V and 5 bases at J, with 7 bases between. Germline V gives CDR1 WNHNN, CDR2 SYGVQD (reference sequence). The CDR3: CASSKRDNEQFF. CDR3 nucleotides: TGCGCCAGCAGTAAGCGGGACAATGAGCAGTTCTTC.

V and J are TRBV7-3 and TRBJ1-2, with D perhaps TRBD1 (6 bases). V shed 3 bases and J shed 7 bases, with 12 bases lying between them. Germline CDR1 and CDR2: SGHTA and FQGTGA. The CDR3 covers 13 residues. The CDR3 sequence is CASSFEQGRGYTF. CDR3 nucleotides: TGTGCCAGCAGCTTCGAACAGGGTCGTGGCTACACCTTC.

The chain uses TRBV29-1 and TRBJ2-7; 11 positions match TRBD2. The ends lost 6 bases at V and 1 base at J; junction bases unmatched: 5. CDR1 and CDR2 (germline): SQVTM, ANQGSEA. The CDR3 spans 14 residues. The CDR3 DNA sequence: TGCAGCGTCATACTAGCGGGAGCTTCCTACGAGCAGTACTTC. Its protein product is CSVILAGASYEQYF.

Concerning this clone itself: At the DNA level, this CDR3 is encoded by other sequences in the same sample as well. CDR3 sequence reads: CASSLGGRDYGYTF. The DNA for the CDR3 is TGTGCCAGCAGCCTAGGGGGGAGGGACTATGGCTACACCTTC. The V and J genes are TRBV28 and TRBJ1-2; possibly TRBD1 for D (6 bases). CDR3 length equals 14 residues. V shed 6 bases and J shed 3 bases, with 14 bases lying between them. In germline, CDR1 is MDHEN, CDR2 SYDVKM.

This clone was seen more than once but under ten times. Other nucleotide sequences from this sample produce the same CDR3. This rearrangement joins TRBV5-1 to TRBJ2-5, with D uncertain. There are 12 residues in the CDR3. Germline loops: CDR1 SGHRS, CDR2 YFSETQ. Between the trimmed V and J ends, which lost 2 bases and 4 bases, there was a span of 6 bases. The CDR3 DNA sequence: TGCGCCAGCAGCTTTCCGGGAGAGACCCAGTACTTC. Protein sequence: CASSFPGETQYF.

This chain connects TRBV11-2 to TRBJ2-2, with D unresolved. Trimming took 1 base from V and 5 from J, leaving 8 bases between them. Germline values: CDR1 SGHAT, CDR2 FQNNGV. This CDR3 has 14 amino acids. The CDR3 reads CASSLARDTGELFF. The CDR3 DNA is TGTGCCAGCAGCTTAGCCCGAGATACCGGGGAGCTGTTTTTT.

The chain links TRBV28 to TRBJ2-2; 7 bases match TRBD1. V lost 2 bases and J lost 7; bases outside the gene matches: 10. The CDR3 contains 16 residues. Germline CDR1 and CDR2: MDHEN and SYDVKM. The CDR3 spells CASSLPGGIRNGELFF. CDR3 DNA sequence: TGTGCCAGCAGTTTACCAGGGGGTATCAGGAACGGGGAGCTGTTTTTT.

In nucleotides, the CDR3 is TGCGCCAGCAGCCGTGGGGTTGTAGAGACCCAGTACTTC. The encoded protein is CASSRGVVETQYF. V gene TRBV5-1 combines with J gene TRBJ2-5, with unresolved D. Trimming cost V 4 bases and J 4 bases, with 11 bases left between them. Germline V CDR1 and CDR2: SGHRS, YFSETQ. The CDR3 contains 13 residues.

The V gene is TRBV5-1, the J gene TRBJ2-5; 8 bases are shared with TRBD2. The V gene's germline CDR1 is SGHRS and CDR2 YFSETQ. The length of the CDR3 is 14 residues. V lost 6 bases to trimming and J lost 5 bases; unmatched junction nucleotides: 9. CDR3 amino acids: CASNPRGGAETQYF. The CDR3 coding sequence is TGCGCCAGCAACCCCCGGGGGGGCGCCGAGACCCAGTACTTC.

CDR3 DNA sequence: TGTGCCAGCAGTTGGGGAGGGACAGGGGGCGTAACGGGGGAGCTGTTTTTT. The encoded protein is CASSWGGTGGVTGELFF. J is TRBJ2-2 and V is TRBV28; TRBD1 agrees at 12 bases. The CDR3 loop spans 17 amino acids. Per the germline V gene, CDR1 is MDHEN and CDR2 is SYDVKM. With 4 bases clipped from V and 8 bases from J, the junction kept 11 bases outside the gene matches.

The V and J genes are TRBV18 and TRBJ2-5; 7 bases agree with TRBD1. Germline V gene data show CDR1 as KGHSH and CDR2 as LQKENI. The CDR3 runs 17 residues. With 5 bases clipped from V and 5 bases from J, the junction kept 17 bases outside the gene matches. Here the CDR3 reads CASSSSRFMTGSETQYF. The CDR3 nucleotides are TGTGCCAGCTCAAGTTCACGATTTATGACAGGGTCGGAGACCCAGTACTTC.